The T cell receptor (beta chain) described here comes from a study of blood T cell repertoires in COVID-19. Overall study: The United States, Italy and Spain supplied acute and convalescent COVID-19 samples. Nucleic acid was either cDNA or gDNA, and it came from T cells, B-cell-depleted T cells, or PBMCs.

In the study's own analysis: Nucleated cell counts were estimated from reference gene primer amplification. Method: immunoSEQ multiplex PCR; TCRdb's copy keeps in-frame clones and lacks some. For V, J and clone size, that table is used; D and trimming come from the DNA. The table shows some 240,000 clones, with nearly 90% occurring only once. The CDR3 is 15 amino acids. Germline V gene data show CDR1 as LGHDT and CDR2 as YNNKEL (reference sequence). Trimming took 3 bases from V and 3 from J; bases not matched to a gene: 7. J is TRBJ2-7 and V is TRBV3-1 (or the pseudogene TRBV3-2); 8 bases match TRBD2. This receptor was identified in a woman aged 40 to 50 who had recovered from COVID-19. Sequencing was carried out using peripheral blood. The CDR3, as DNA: TGTGCCAGCAGCCACGCCGCGCGGGGGGACTACGAGCAGTACTTC. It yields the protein CASSHAARGDYEQYF.